The TCR beta chain under discussion was sequenced for a study of cytomegalovirus exposure and HLA in healthy donors. This table comes from immunoSEQ multiplex PCR, and its TCRdb copy is limited to in-frame clones, with some not included. The sample lists under 200,000 clones; about 86% were seen once. Between the trimmed V and J ends, which lost 7 bases and 1 base, there was a span of 8 bases. The CDR3 spans 12 residues. Germline V lookup: CDR1 SEHNR, CDR2 FQNEAQ (reference sequence). Sequencing was carried out using PBMCs. The TCR sequence derives from a woman between 18 and 29 years old in good health and CMV-seronegative. The V and J genes are TRBV7-9 and TRBJ2-7; TRBD2 might be the D (6 bases). CDR3 region: CASKRGSYEQYF. CDR3 in DNA: TGTGCCAGCAAACGGGGGTCCTACGAGCAGTACTTC. Combining the CDR3 with reference TRBV7-9 and TRBJ2-7 gives the whole variable domain DTGVSQNPRHKITKRGQNVTFRCDPISEHNRLYWYRQTLGQGPEFLTYFQNEAQLEKSRLLSDRFSAERPKGSFSTLEIQRTEQGDSAMYLCASKRGSYEQYFGPGTRLTVT.